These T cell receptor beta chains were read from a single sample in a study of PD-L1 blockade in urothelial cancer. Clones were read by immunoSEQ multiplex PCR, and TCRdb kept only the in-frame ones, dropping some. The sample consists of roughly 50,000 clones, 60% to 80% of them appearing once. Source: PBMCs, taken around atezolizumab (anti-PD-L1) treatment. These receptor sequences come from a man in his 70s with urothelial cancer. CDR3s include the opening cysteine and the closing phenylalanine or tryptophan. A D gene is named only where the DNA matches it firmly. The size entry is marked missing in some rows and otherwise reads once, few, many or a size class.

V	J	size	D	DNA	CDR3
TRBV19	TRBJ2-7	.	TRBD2	TGTGCCAGTAACCAGGGGACTAGCGGTTACTACGAGCAGTACTTC	CASNQGTSGYYEQYF
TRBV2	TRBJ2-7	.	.	TGTGCCAGCAGTGAAGCGCTTGGCGCGGACGAGCAGTACTTC	CASSEALGADEQYF
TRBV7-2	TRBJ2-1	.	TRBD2	TGTGCCAGCAGCCTACGGACTAGCGGGGGGGGAAATGAGCAGTTCTTC	CASSLRTSGGGNEQFF
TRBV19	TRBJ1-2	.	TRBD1	TGTGCCAGTAGTACTTCCGGGACAGGGGGAAGCCGTGACACCTTC	CASSTSGTGGSRDTF
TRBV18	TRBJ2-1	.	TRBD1	TGTGCCAGCTCATCGTCTAGCATGGGACAGTTGGGAAATGAGCAGTTCTTC	CASSSSSMGQLGNEQFF
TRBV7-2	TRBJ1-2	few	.	TGTGCCAGCAGCTTAGGTCGGGGGGCGTATGGCTACACCTTC	CASSLGRGAYGYTF
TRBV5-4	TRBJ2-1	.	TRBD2	TGTGCCAGCAGCTCTAGCGGGAGGGTCTACAATGAGCAGTTCTTC	CASSSSGRVYNEQFF
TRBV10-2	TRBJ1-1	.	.	TGCGCCAGCACTAGAGGACAGTCGAACACTGAAGCTTTCTTT	CASTRGQSNTEAFF
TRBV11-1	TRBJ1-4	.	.	TGTGCCAGCAGCTTGGAAATTGGGGGGGCGCGAGCCGAAAAACTGTTTTTT	CASSLEIGGARAEKLFF
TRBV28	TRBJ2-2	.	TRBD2	TGTGCCAGCAGTTTATGGCGGGGGGCGCGGACCGGGGAGCTGTTTTTT	CASSLWRGARTGELFF
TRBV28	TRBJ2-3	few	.	TGTGCCAGCAGTTTAGGAGGGAAACCCACAGATACGCAGTATTTT	CASSLGGKPTDTQYF
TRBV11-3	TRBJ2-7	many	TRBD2	TGTGCCAGCAGCCCACTATTGAGGCGGGGGGGTCTCTCCTACGAGCAGTACTTC	CASSPLLRRGGLSYEQYF
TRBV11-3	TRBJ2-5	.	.	TGTGCCAGCAGCTTAGAGGAGGTCCAGTACTTC	CASSLEEVQYF
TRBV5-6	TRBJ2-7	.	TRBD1	TGTGCCAGCAGCTTTGGACAGGGGATCTACGAGCAGTACTTC	CASSFGQGIYEQYF
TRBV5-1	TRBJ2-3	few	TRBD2	TGCGCCAGCAGCCCAGCAGCAGTAGCGGGGGGCCTAGTACGGTTCCCGACAGATACGCAGTATTTT	CASSPAAVAGGLVRFPTDTQYF
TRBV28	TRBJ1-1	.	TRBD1	TGTGCCAGCGGACAGGGGTACACTGAAGCTTTCTTT	CASGQGYTEAFF
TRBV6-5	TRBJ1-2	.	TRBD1	TGTGCCAGCAGTGGCGACAGGGGGTATGGCTACACCTTC	CASSGDRGYGYTF
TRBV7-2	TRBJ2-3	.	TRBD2	TGTGCCAGCAGCCAGAGCGGGAGGGCCACAGATACGCAGTATTTT	CASSQSGRATDTQYF
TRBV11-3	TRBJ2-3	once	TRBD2	TGTGCCAGCAGCTTAAGCGGGGCCGGGGGGACGCAGTATTTT	CASSLSGAGGTQYF
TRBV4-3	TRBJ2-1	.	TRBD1	TGCGCCAGCAGCCCGAGGACAGGGGGTTTCTTTTACAATGAGCAGTTCTTC	CASSPRTGGFFYNEQFF
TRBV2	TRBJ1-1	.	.	TGTGCCAGCAGTGGTAGCTGGAACACTGAAGCTTTCTTT	CASSGSWNTEAFF
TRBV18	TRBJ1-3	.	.	TGTGCCAGCTCACCACAACAGGGTACCTCTGGAAACACCATATATTTT	CASSPQQGTSGNTIYF
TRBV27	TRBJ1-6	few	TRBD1	TGTGCCAGCAGTTGGAATCTCGGACAGGGGGGATCACCCCTCCACTTT	CASSWNLGQGGSPLHF
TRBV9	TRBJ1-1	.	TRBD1	TGTGCCAGCAGCGGTAGACAGGGGGCCGATACTGAAGCTTTCTTT	CASSGRQGADTEAFF
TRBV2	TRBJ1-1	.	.	TGTGCCAGCAATGACCCCTACCACACTGAAGCTTTCTTT	CASNDPYHTEAFF
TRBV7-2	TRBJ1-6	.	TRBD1	TGTGCCAGCACCTCCCGAACAGGACAGGCAAATTCACCCCTCCACTTT	CASTSRTGQANSPLHF
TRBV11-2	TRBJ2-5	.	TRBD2	TGTGCCTCCGAGAGACTAGCCCAAGAGACCCAGTACTTC	CASERLAQETQYF
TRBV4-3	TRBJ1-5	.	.	TGCGCCAGCAGCTTAGGACAGCAGGACCAGCCCCAGCATTTT	CASSLGQQDQPQHF
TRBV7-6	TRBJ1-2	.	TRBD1	TGTGCCAGCAGCTTAGCGACAGGGGAAGACGGCTACACCTTC	CASSLATGEDGYTF
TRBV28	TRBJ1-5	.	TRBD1	TGTGCCGCGGGGGGAGTATCAAATAGGGGACAGGGGTCCCAGCATTTT	CAAGGVSNRGQGSQHF
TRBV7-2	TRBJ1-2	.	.	TGTGCCAGCAGCGCAAGGGGGTTATGGGGCTACACCTTC	CASSARGLWGYTF
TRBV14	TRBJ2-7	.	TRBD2	TGTGCCAGCAGCCAAAGGCGGCCTAGCGGTCCCTACGAGCAGTACTTC	CASSQRRPSGPYEQYF
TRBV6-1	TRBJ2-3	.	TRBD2	TGTGCCAGCAGTGGGAAAAAGACTAGCAATAATCGGAAGTATTTT	CASSGKKTSNNRKYF
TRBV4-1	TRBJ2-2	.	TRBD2	TGCGCCAGCAGCCAAGATAGTAGTATAGGGGACTACGGGGAGCTGTTTTTT	CASSQDSSIGDYGELFF
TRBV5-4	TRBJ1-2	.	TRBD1	TGTGCCAGCAGCCTACCGCCGGGACAGGGGTTCCATGGCTACACCTTC	CASSLPPGQGFHGYTF
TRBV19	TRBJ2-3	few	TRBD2	TGTGCCAGTAGTCCCCACACCGGGACTAGCGTCACAGATACGCAGTATTTT	CASSPHTGTSVTDTQYF
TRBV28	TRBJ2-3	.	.	TGTGCCAGTAATCCCTCAGGGGCAGATACGCAGTATTTT	CASNPSGADTQYF
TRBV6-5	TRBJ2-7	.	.	TGTGCCAGCCGCCGGGACACCAGCTCCTACGAGCAGTACTTC	CASRRDTSSYEQYF
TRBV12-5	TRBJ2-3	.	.	TGTGCTAGTGGTTTGGGCCGGTCATACACAGATACGCAGTATTTT	CASGLGRSYTDTQYF